These T cell receptor beta chains were read from a single sample in a study of shared clonotypes between healthy human individuals. Here immunoSEQ multiplex PCR was the method, and the copy in TCRdb shows in-frame clones only, minus some. The data contain about 2.4 million clones, roughly 92% of them singletons. Material: naive CD4+ T cells sorted from blood. These receptors all come from a man aged 18-30 years in good health. The CDR3 runs from the conserved cysteine through the conserved F or W. Each record gives: V gene, D gene, clone size, J gene, CDR3 length, CDR3 protein, CDR3 DNA. A D gene is named only where the DNA matches it firmly. Size is stated for part of the rows, as once, few or many counts, or as a class when the clone is expanded.

V: TRBV5-1
D: .
size: .
J: TRBJ2-7
length: 14
CDR3: CASSLGLVSYEQYF
DNA: TGCGCCAGCAGCTTGGGCCTGGTGTCCTACGAGCAGTACTTC

V: TRBV5-1
D: TRBD2
size: .
J: TRBJ2-5
length: 12
CDR3: CASSKAGETQYF
DNA: TGCGCCAGCAGCAAAGCGGGGGAGACCCAGTACTTC

V: TRBV7-3
D: TRBD2
size: .
J: TRBJ2-3
length: 16
CDR3: CASSSGTSRLTDTQYF
DNA: TGTGCCAGCAGCTCTGGGACTAGCAGGCTCACAGATACGCAGTATTTT

V: TRBV5-1
D: .
size: .
J: TRBJ2-6
length: 17
CDR3: CASSLAGTAFGANVLTF
DNA: TGCGCCAGCAGCTTGGCCGGCACGGCCTTTGGGGCCAACGTCCTGACTTTC

V: TRBV18
D: .
size: .
J: TRBJ2-2
length: 14
CDR3: CASSPGPNTGELFF
DNA: TGTGCCAGCTCCCCGGGTCCGAACACCGGGGAGCTGTTTTTT

V: TRBV7-2
D: .
size: .
J: TRBJ1-3
length: 15
CDR3: CASSLVDATGNTIYF
DNA: TGTGCCAGCAGCTTGGTCGACGCAACTGGAAACACCATATATTTT

V: TRBV29-1
D: TRBD1
size: .
J: TRBJ2-5
length: 14
CDR3: CSVHTGGIEETQYF
DNA: TGCAGCGTCCATACAGGGGGTATAGAGGAGACCCAGTACTTC

V: TRBV28
D: TRBD1
size: .
J: TRBJ2-7
length: 16
CDR3: CASSIPPGQGSYEQYF
DNA: TGTGCCAGCAGTATTCCCCCGGGACAGGGGTCCTACGAGCAGTACTTC

V: TRBV6-1
D: .
size: .
J: TRBJ1-5
length: 15
CDR3: CASSQGGGNNQPQHF
DNA: TGTGCCAGCAGTCAAGGGGGGGGTAACAATCAGCCCCAGCATTTT

V: TRBV4-1
D: TRBD2
size: once
J: TRBJ2-7
length: 19
CDR3: CASSQEIVRGWSPKYEQYF
DNA: TGCGCCAGCAGCCAAGAGATTGTGCGGGGGTGGAGCCCAAAGTACGAGCAGTACTTC

V: TRBV5-1
D: TRBD2
size: once
J: TRBJ2-1
length: 15
CDR3: CASSGAGGDYNEQFF
DNA: TGCGCCAGCTCCGGGGCGGGGGGCGACTACAATGAGCAGTTCTTC

V: TRBV2
D: TRBD1
size: few
J: TRBJ1-2
length: 13
CDR3: CASRLQGADGYTF
DNA: TGTGCCAGCAGACTACAGGGGGCTGATGGCTACACCTTC

V: TRBV18
D: .
size: .
J: TRBJ1-1
length: 15
CDR3: CASSPPVLGNTEAFF
DNA: TGTGCCAGCTCACCACCAGTCTTGGGGAACACTGAAGCTTTCTTT

V: TRBV30
D: TRBD1
size: .
J: TRBJ2-2
length: 12
CDR3: CAWGTGSGELFF
DNA: TGTGCCTGGGGGACAGGGTCCGGGGAGCTGTTTTTT

V: TRBV2
D: TRBD1
size: once
J: TRBJ2-1
length: 14
CDR3: CASIRDRGDHEQFF
DNA: TGTGCCAGCATAAGGGACAGAGGGGACCATGAGCAGTTCTTC

V: TRBV7-9
D: .
size: .
J: TRBJ2-3
length: 13
CDR3: CASSRDSTDTQYF
DNA: TGTGCCAGCAGCAGAGACTCAACAGATACGCAGTATTTT

V: TRBV7-2
D: .
size: .
J: TRBJ2-5
length: 17
CDR3: CASSKRHWTVLGETQYF
DNA: TGTGCCAGCAGCAAACGACACTGGACAGTACTGGGTGAGACCCAGTACTTC

V: TRBV6-6
D: TRBD1
size: .
J: TRBJ1-6
length: 16
CDR3: CASSYTLGQGNSPLHF
DNA: TGTGCCAGCAGTTACACCCTAGGACAGGGTAATTCACCCCTCCACTTT

V: TRBV11-2
D: .
size: few
J: TRBJ1-4
length: 13
CDR3: CASRGGRVEKLFF
DNA: TGTGCCAGCAGGGGCGGACGCGTCGAAAAACTGTTTTTT

V: TRBV25-1
D: .
size: .
J: TRBJ2-7
length: 12
CDR3: CASTGTSFEQYF
DNA: TGTGCCAGCACCGGGACGAGCTTCGAGCAGTACTTC

V: TRBV19
D: .
size: .
J: TRBJ1-4
length: 14
CDR3: CASSIKGTNEKLFF
DNA: TGTGCCAGTAGTATTAAAGGAACTAATGAAAAACTGTTTTTT

V: TRBV5-1
D: .
size: .
J: TRBJ2-2
length: 14
CDR3: CASSLFAGGGELFF
DNA: TGCGCCAGCAGCTTGTTTGCTGGCGGCGGGGAGCTGTTTTTT

V: TRBV6-1
D: .
size: .
J: TRBJ2-7
length: 15
CDR3: CASSEAVPPAYEQYF
DNA: TGTGCCAGCAGTGAAGCAGTCCCCCCGGCCTACGAGCAGTACTTC

V: TRBV6-5
D: TRBD1
size: .
J: TRBJ2-7
length: 15
CDR3: CASSSWDRGLGEQYF
DNA: TGTGCCAGCAGTTCGTGGGACAGGGGACTGGGCGAGCAGTACTTC

V: TRBV27
D: .
size: .
J: TRBJ1-5
length: 15
CDR3: CASSWDPYSNQPQHF
DNA: TGTGCCAGCAGTTGGGACCCCTATAGCAATCAGCCCCAGCATTTT

V: TRBV9
D: .
size: .
J: TRBJ2-3
length: 12
CDR3: CASSESADTQYF
DNA: TGTGCCAGCAGCGAGAGTGCAGATACGCAGTATTTT

V: TRBV29-1
D: .
size: .
J: TRBJ1-1
length: 11
CDR3: CSVGQNAEAFF
DNA: TGCAGCGTTGGGCAGAACGCTGAAGCTTTCTTT

V: TRBV5-6
D: TRBD1
size: once
J: TRBJ1-2
length: 14
CDR3: CASSSGQGRWGYTF
DNA: TGTGCCAGCAGCTCTGGACAGGGGCGTTGGGGCTACACCTTC

V: TRBV5-1
D: .
size: .
J: TRBJ2-7
length: 14
CDR3: CASRLRDGTYEQYF
DNA: TGCGCCAGCAGGCTCCGGGACGGAACCTACGAGCAGTACTTC

V: TRBV7-9
D: .
size: .
J: TRBJ2-3
length: 16
CDR3: CASSFLPGLGTDTQYF
DNA: TGTGCCAGCAGCTTTTTACCGGGCCTAGGCACAGATACGCAGTATTTT

V: TRBV13
D: .
size: .
J: TRBJ2-7
length: 15
CDR3: CASSSYRITNYEQYF
DNA: TGTGCCAGCAGCTCGTACAGAATCACTAACTACGAGCAGTACTTC

V: TRBV19
D: .
size: .
J: TRBJ1-5
length: 15
CDR3: CASSETQGPGQPQHF
DNA: TGTGCCAGTAGTGAAACTCAGGGTCCAGGTCAGCCCCAGCATTTT

V: TRBV18
D: TRBD1
size: .
J: TRBJ2-5
length: 14
CDR3: CASSHGTGEETQYF
DNA: TGTGCCAGCTCGCACGGGACAGGGGAAGAGACCCAGTACTTC

V: TRBV10-3
D: .
size: .
J: TRBJ2-1
length: 11
CDR3: CAIMGSNEQFF
DNA: TGTGCCATCATGGGGAGCAATGAGCAGTTCTTC

V: TRBV15
D: .
size: .
J: TRBJ1-3
length: 17
CDR3: CATSRGGTGADGNTIYF
DNA: TGTGCCACCAGCAGAGGTGGTACGGGGGCGGATGGAAACACCATATATTTT

V: TRBV2
D: .
size: .
J: TRBJ2-3
length: 12
CDR3: CANRGGRNTQYF
DNA: TGTGCCAATAGGGGGGGCCGGAATACGCAGTATTTT

V: TRBV5-8
D: .
size: .
J: TRBJ2-7
length: 12
CDR3: CASSLARREQYF
DNA: TGTGCCAGCAGCTTGGCCAGGCGCGAGCAGTACTTC

V: TRBV6-6
D: TRBD1
size: once
J: TRBJ1-3
length: 14
CDR3: CASSPTGVGNTIYF
DNA: TGTGCCAGCTCCCCTACAGGGGTGGGAAACACCATATATTTT

V: TRBV7-9
D: .
size: once
J: TRBJ1-2
length: 16
CDR3: CASSLEVGVGSYGYTF
DNA: TGTGCCAGCAGCTTAGAAGTTGGGGTAGGATCTTATGGCTACACCTTC

V: TRBV5-8
D: .
size: .
J: TRBJ1-2
length: 13
CDR3: CASSWGLLYGYTF
DNA: TGTGCCAGCAGCTGGGGACTTCTCTATGGCTACACCTTC

V: TRBV19
D: .
size: .
J: TRBJ2-3
length: 13
CDR3: CASSMGPTDTQYF
DNA: TGTGCCAGTAGTATGGGTCCAACAGATACGCAGTATTTT

V: TRBV10-3
D: .
size: .
J: TRBJ2-1
length: 12
CDR3: CAISESGIDQFF
DNA: TGTGCCATCAGTGAGTCAGGGATTGACCAGTTCTTC

V: TRBV28
D: .
size: .
J: TRBJ1-2
length: 13
CDR3: CASSFAPNYGYTF
DNA: TGTGCCAGCAGTTTCGCTCCTAACTATGGCTACACCTTC

V: TRBV2
D: TRBD1
size: few
J: TRBJ1-5
length: 15
CDR3: CASSARTGTNQPQHF
DNA: TGTGCCAGCAGTGCGCGGACAGGCACCAATCAGCCCCAGCATTTT

V: TRBV4-1
D: .
size: .
J: TRBJ1-3
length: 16
CDR3: CASSQDRPQTGNTIYF
DNA: TGCGCCAGCAGCCAAGATCGGCCACAGACTGGAAACACCATATATTTT

V: TRBV6-5
D: TRBD1
size: once
J: TRBJ2-7
length: 14
CDR3: CASTEGAYTYEQYF
DNA: TGTGCCAGCACCGAGGGGGCTTATACCTACGAGCAGTACTTC

V: TRBV12-5
D: TRBD2
size: .
J: TRBJ2-1
length: 17
CDR3: CASGLVLLAGGPNEQFF
DNA: TGTGCTAGTGGTTTGGTTCTTCTAGCGGGGGGGCCAAATGAGCAGTTCTTC

V: TRBV5-6
D: TRBD2
size: .
J: TRBJ2-2
length: 17
CDR3: CASSLLTSGAQTGELFF
DNA: TGTGCCAGCAGCTTGCTGACTAGCGGGGCGCAAACCGGGGAGCTGTTTTTT